The 15 T cell receptor beta chains in this list originate from one sample, sequenced in a study of lymphopenia after photon versus proton radiotherapy. Assay: immunoSEQ multiplex PCR; the TCRdb copy retains only in-frame clones and omits some. The data contain roughly 25,000 clones, more than 90% of them singletons. Source: peripheral blood, taken from a patient treated with photon-based radiotherapy. The receptors come from a woman between 50 and 59 years old with cholangiocarcinoma.

V gene TRBV2 combines with J gene TRBJ1-2, with D possibly TRBD1 on 6 matching bases. Trimming took 6 bases from V and 3 from J, leaving 14 bases between them. Germline V gene data show CDR1 as SNHLY and CDR2 as FYNNEI. The CDR3 runs to 14 residues. The CDR3 protein is CASRRGVYDYGYTF. The CDR3 nucleotides read TGTGCCAGCAGGAGGGGGGTTTACGACTATGGCTACACCTTC.

The chain combines TRBV6-6 with TRBJ2-5; 7 bases align to TRBD2. V trimming: 6 bases; J trimming: 5 bases; junction bases outside the gene matches: 15. The germline CDR1 and CDR2 sequences are MNHNY and SVGAGI (reference sequence). The length of the CDR3 is 16 residues. The CDR3 DNA follows: TGTGCCAGCAGAGGGTGGGGAGGGGCGCGAAGGGAGACCCAGTACTTC. Amino acid sequence: CASRGWGGARRETQYF.

This clone has just one count. The rearrangement links TRBV4-3 to TRBJ2-7; 10 bases align to TRBD1. J gave up 2 bases and V 4 bases, and 5 bases lay outside the gene matches. Germline assignment: CDR1 LGHNA and CDR2 YSLEER. This CDR3 region has 15 residues. CDR3 nucleotide sequence: TGCGCCAGCAGCCCGGACAGGGGGTACCCCTACGAGCAGTACTTC. Protein product: CASSPDRGYPYEQYF.

The rearrangement joins TRBV11-3 to TRBJ1-1; tentatively, D is TRBD1 (5 bases). Germline V gene lookup returns CDR1 SGHNT and CDR2 YENEEA. V was cut by 3 bases and J by 11 bases, with 16 bases left in between. The CDR3 has 13 residues. Here the CDR3 DNA reads TGTGCCAGCAGCTTGGAGCCGGGGACGGACGCTTTCTTT. Translating gives CASSLEPGTDAFF.

The chain combines TRBV27 with TRBJ1-1, with a tentative D call TRBD1 (6 bases). Deletions cut 2 bases from V and 0 bases from J, with 16 bases between. The CDR3 loop spans 17 amino acids. CDR1 is MNHEY and CDR2 is SMNVEV in the germline V gene (reference sequence). The CDR3 sequence is CASSLKREQGMNTEAFF. The CDR3 DNA is TGTGCCAGCAGTTTAAAGCGGGAACAGGGCATGAACACTGAAGCTTTCTTT.

The chain couples TRBV7-9 to TRBJ2-6, with D perhaps matching TRBD1 (7 bases). This CDR3 comprises 16 residues. With 5 bases removed from V and 2 bases from J, the gap between germline ends came to 13 bases. Germline assignment: CDR1 SEHNR and CDR2 FQNEAQ (reference sequence). The chain's CDR3 is CASSPQGGTGANVLTF. For the CDR3, the DNA is TGTGCCAGCAGCCCCCAGGGGGGAACTGGGGCCAACGTCCTGACTTTC.

CDR3 region: CASSVMSPSGNTIYF. In DNA, the CDR3 is TGTGCCAGCAGTGTAATGTCCCCCTCTGGAAACACCATATATTTT. J is TRBJ1-3 and V is TRBV2; D call uncertain. Trimming pared 4 bases from V and 0 bases from J, leaving 10 bases between. This CDR3 is 15 amino acids long. Germline V gene lookup returns CDR1 SNHLY and CDR2 FYNNEI. Drawing the rest from reference TRBV2 and TRBJ1-3, the complete variable domain is EPEVTQTPSHQVTQMGQEVILRCVPISNHLYFYWYRQILGQKVEFLVSFYNNEISEKSEIFDDQFSVERPDGSNFTLKIRSTKLEDSAMYFCASSVMSPSGNTIYFGEGSWLTVV.

The V gene is TRBV6-5, the J gene TRBJ2-7; either TRBD1 or TRBD2 may supply D (5 bases each). The V end was cut by 6 bases, the J end by 5 bases, with 20 bases between. The CDR3 has 15 residues. CDR1 is MNHEY and CDR2 is SVGAGI in the germline V gene. Here the CDR3 DNA reads TGTGCCAGCAGCTCTCCGGGACGGGCTTTCCACGAGCAGTACTTC. This sequence encodes CASSSPGRAFHEQYF.

The chain has TRBV11-1 and TRBJ1-2, with D unresolved. Germline loops: CDR1 SGHAT, CDR2 FQDESV (reference sequence). The CDR3 spans 15 residues. V was shortened by 1 base and J by 2 bases, with 11 bases between the two germline ends. The CDR3 region is CASSLVPGWNYGYTF. The CDR3 DNA sequence: TGTGCCAGCAGCTTAGTTCCGGGATGGAACTATGGCTACACCTTC.

This sequence joins TRBV6-6 and TRBJ1-2; TRBD1 agrees at 7 bases. This CDR3 comprises 14 residues. The germline V gene has CDR1 MNHNY and CDR2 SVGAGI (reference sequence). J lost 3 bases, V lost 6 bases, and 7 bases had no gene match. CDR3: CASRRQGWDYGYTF. The CDR3 nucleotides read TGTGCCAGCAGACGACAGGGATGGGACTATGGCTACACCTTC.

This chain uses TRBV5-8 with TRBJ1-2; 9 bases are shared with TRBD1. With V trimmed by 4 bases and J by 8 bases, 9 bases remained unmatched. There are 14 residues in the CDR3. Germline-derived CDR1 and CDR2 are SGHTS and YDEGEE. For the CDR3, the DNA is TGTGCCAGCAGCCAACGACAGGGGGTCATCGGCTACACCTTC. Translating gives CASSQRQGVIGYTF.

J is TRBJ1-2 and V is TRBV4-3; D is uncertain. Trimming cost V 2 bases and J 4 bases, with 8 bases left between them. Germline values: CDR1 LGHNA, CDR2 YSLEER. This CDR3 region has 13 residues. CDR3 sequence (DNA): TGCGCCAGCAGCCAATCCAGACTCTATGGCTACACCTTC. Amino acid sequence: CASSQSRLYGYTF.

The chain is built from TRBV27 and TRBJ1-6, with no clear D. The CDR3 consists of 16 residues. Trimming took 5 bases from V and 7 from J, leaving 18 bases between them. Germline CDR1 reads MNHEY; CDR2 reads SMNVEV (reference sequence). The CDR3 loop reads CASSPYNVPANSPLHF. CDR3 nucleotides: TGTGCCAGCAGTCCTTACAATGTCCCTGCGAATTCACCCCTCCACTTT.

This clone was detected a few times. The genes are TRBV12-5 and TRBJ1-5, with D uncertain. The CDR3 consists of 14 residues. Deletions cut 6 bases from V and 6 bases from J, with 15 bases between. Germline V lookup: CDR1 LGHNT, CDR2 FRNRAP. The CDR3 protein is CASGSSGVPQPQHF. CDR3 DNA: TGTGCTAGTGGATCCTCTGGGGTTCCTCAGCCCCAGCATTTT.

CDR3 protein: CASSISLAGGPETQYF. CDR3 bases: TGTGCCAGCAGCATCTCACTAGCGGGGGGGCCAGAGACCCAGTACTTC. The chain has TRBV11-3 and TRBJ2-5, with 13 bases lining up with TRBD2. The CDR3 consists of 16 residues. Germline V CDR1 and CDR2: SGHNT, YENEEA. The V segment lost 5 bases and the J segment 4 bases; nucleotides outside the gene matches: 7.